The clone carrying this T cell receptor (beta chain) turned up a few times. Assembly of TCR beta libraries relied on iRepertoire HTBI primers together with Arm-PCR of CDR3 regions. TCRdb recomputed calls from the multiplex PCR reads with MiXCR, one row per CDR3 protein. The sample has 400,000 to 450,000 distinct CDR3 sequences, 15% seen once. The time point here: newly diagnosed GD, antithyroid drugs for less than 3 months. Extracted PBMC RNA gave rise to the TCR library. This record comes from a study of regulatory T cells in long-lasting Graves disease. The germline V gene encodes CDR1 SNHLY and CDR2 FYNNEI. With 1 base removed from V and 9 bases from J, the gap between germline ends came to 10 bases. The CDR3 loop spans 13 amino acids. The sample was also reused in another study, on T cells in Graves' hyperthyroidism and ophthalmopathy.

The chain carries TRBV2 and TRBJ1-5; a possible D gene is TRBD1 (5 bases). Sequenced here: peripheral blood mononuclear cells (PBMCs), sampled at new diagnosis, from a patient treated with antithyroid drugs. The TCR comes from a woman in her twenties or thirties with Graves disease. The DNA of the CDR3 is TGTGCCAGCAGTGAAGGAAACACAGGGCCCCAGCATTTT. Amino acids: CASSEGNTGPQHF.